This T cell receptor beta chain emerged from a study of T cells after yellow fever vaccination. One entry per CDR3 protein results from TCRdb running MiXCR on the 5' RACE reads. Seen here are 250,000 to 400,000 distinct CDR3 sequences, over 3.5% observed once, and the top ten hold 20% to 25%. Concerning this clonotype: Its antigen remains unknown.

Overall study findings and caveats: Boosting was followed by the reappearance of most primary-vaccination clones (96% CD4, around 91% CD8).

The ends were cut back, 2 bases at V and 7 bases at J, with 14 bases in the middle. The germline CDR1 and CDR2 sequences are LGHNA and YSLEER. The CDR3 has 14 residues. The chain recombines TRBV4-3 with TRBJ1-2; D not resolved. The input for sequencing was PBMCs, taken 5 days after the yellow fever booster vaccination. This sequence originates from a man aged 18 to 29 who received the YFV17D yellow fever vaccine. The CDR3 is CASSQLSGVGGYTF. CDR3 bases: TGCGCCAGCAGCCAACTCAGCGGGGTTGGTGGCTACACCTTC.